The 32 T cell receptor beta chains below all came from one sample that was sequenced in a study of cytomegalovirus exposure and HLA in healthy donors. In the PCR, 60 Vbeta and 13 Jbeta primers were used. The assay was immunoSEQ multiplex PCR, and TCRdb's table has in-frame clones only and misses some. The profile covers roughly 100,000 clones, with over 60% appearing a single time and 9.6% taken by the ten largest. Sequencing was done on a sample of PBMCs. Receptors originate from a male donor in good health and CMV-seropositive.

The V and J genes are TRBV9 and TRBJ2-3; D gene unclear. The CDR3 runs 16 residues. Looked up from germline, CDR1 is SGDLS and CDR2 is YYNGEE. The V and J ends lost 0 bases and 2 bases respectively, with 13 bases between them. CDR3 protein: CASSVGPPGYTDTQYF. The CDR3 region has the DNA TGTGCCAGCAGCGTAGGGCCCCCCGGGTACACAGATACGCAGTATTTT.

The chain couples TRBV9 to TRBJ2-2; 10 bases map to TRBD1. The CDR3 has 17 residues. Germline assignment: CDR1 SGDLS and CDR2 YYNGEE. V shed 0 bases, J shed 4 bases, and the junction held 6 bases outside the gene matches. Here the CDR3 reads CASSVDLGTGATGELFF. CDR3 bases: TGTGCCAGCAGCGTAGATTTAGGGACAGGGGCCACCGGGGAGCTGTTTTTT.

The chain is built from TRBV5-8 and TRBJ2-7, with D perhaps TRBD2 (6 bases). CDR3 length: 15 amino acids. The germline gives CDR1 SGHTS, CDR2 YDEGEE. Trimming took 4 bases from V and 2 from J, leaving 16 bases between them. For the CDR3, the DNA is TGTGCCAGCAGCCGGGGGACGGCGGGCCCCTACGAGCAGTACTTC. Residues: CASSRGTAGPYEQYF.

This chain joins TRBV5-1 and TRBJ1-1, with D possibly TRBD1 on 6 matching bases. From germline, CDR1 is SGHRS and CDR2 YFSETQ. The CDR3 consists of 14 residues. V lost 1 base to trimming and J lost 3 bases, with 10 bases between them. This CDR3 reads CASSLRHRDTEAFF. In DNA form, the CDR3 reads TGCGCCAGCAGCTTGAGGCACAGGGACACTGAAGCTTTCTTT.

V usage is TRBV28 and J usage is TRBJ2-5; D might be TRBD1 (6 bases). The V gene's germline CDR1 is MDHEN and CDR2 SYDVKM. Trimming removed 9 bases from V and 5 bases from J, with 25 bases in between. The CDR3 runs 16 residues. The CDR3 DNA follows: TGTGCCAGTACCCGTCCCGAGCCACAGGGCGGGGAGACCCAGTACTTC. This translates into CASTRPEPQGGETQYF. The full variable domain, with the rest looked up from reference TRBV28 and TRBJ2-5, is DVKVTQSSRYLVKRTGEKVFLECVQDMDHENMFWYRQDPGLGLRLIYFSYDVKMKEKGDIPEGYSVSREKKERFSLILESASTNQTSMYLCASTRPEPQGGETQYFGPGTRLLVL.

The V call is TRBV6-5, the J call TRBJ2-2; 10 bases match TRBD1. CDR1 is MNHEY and CDR2 is SVGAGI in the germline V gene. This CDR3 is 15 amino acids long. The junction had 4 bases not matched to a gene; V was cut back by 5 bases and J by 4 bases. CDR3 nucleotides: TGTGCCAGCAGTAGACAGGGGGCCGGCACCGGGGAGCTGTTTTTT. This sequence encodes CASSRQGAGTGELFF.

The chain joins TRBV6-6 to TRBJ2-7; tentative D call: TRBD2 (5 bases). Trimming took 5 bases from V and 2 from J, leaving 13 bases between them. CDR3 length: 14 residues. Germline V gene lookup returns CDR1 MNHNY and CDR2 SVGAGI (reference sequence). The CDR3, as DNA: TGTGCCAGCAGTACGGGGTTGTTACCCTACGAGCAGTACTTC. This translates into CASSTGLLPYEQYF.

The chain joins TRBV4-3 to TRBJ2-7; 8 nucleotides line up with TRBD2. Germline-derived CDR1 and CDR2 are LGHNA and YSLEER. The ends lost 0 bases at V and 5 bases at J; junction bases unmatched: 6. CDR3 length: 15 residues. CDR3 protein: CASSQERREVDEQYF. Written as DNA, the CDR3 is TGCGCCAGCAGCCAAGAGAGGCGGGAGGTCGACGAGCAGTACTTC.

This sequence joins TRBV28 and TRBJ1-5; tentatively, D is TRBD1 (6 bases). This CDR3 has 12 residues. The germline V gene has CDR1 MDHEN and CDR2 SYDVKM. Between the trimmed V and J ends, which lost 6 bases and 9 bases, there was a span of 12 bases. CDR3: CASRTSRGPQHF. CDR3 bases: TGTGCCAGCAGAACCTCCAGGGGGCCCCAGCATTTT. Full variable domain (missing parts from reference TRBV28 and TRBJ1-5): DVKVTQSSRYLVKRTGEKVFLECVQDMDHENMFWYRQDPGLGLRLIYFSYDVKMKEKGDIPEGYSVSREKKERFSLILESASTNQTSMYLCASRTSRGPQHFGDGTRLSIL.

Only one count was recorded for this clone. Here the CDR3 DNA reads TGCAGCGTTGTTGGCGGCGGGGGTTACGAGCAGTACTTC. This codes for CSVVGGGGYEQYF. The chain joins TRBV29-1 to TRBJ2-7; TRBD2 matches at 7 bases. Germline V CDR1 and CDR2: SQVTM, ANQGSEA. The V and J ends lost 4 bases and 4 bases, in that order; junction bases with no gene match: 7. This CDR3 region has 13 residues.

V gene TRBV5-1 combines with J gene TRBJ2-7, with 7 bases aligning to TRBD1. CDR1 is SGHRS, CDR2 YFSETQ, per germline. J gave up 6 bases and V 4 bases, and 10 bases lay outside the gene matches. This CDR3 contains 14 residues. Here the CDR3 DNA reads TGCGCCAGCAGCCCGCAACCGGGACAGCTCGAGCAGTACTTC. It yields the protein CASSPQPGQLEQYF.

This rearrangement joins TRBV28 to TRBJ1-2; a possible D gene is TRBD1 (5 bases). CDR1 and CDR2 from the germline V gene are MDHEN and SYDVKM. Trimming pared 4 bases from V and 6 bases from J, leaving 18 bases between. The CDR3 length is 15 residues. The DNA for the CDR3 is TGTGCCAGCAGTTGGCCGCTGAAGGGGCGACATGGCTACACCTTC. It translates to CASSWPLKGRHGYTF.

This clone has just a few counts. The rearrangement joins TRBV7-6 to TRBJ2-7; maybe TRBD1 (6 bases). The V end was cut by 1 base, the J end by 3 bases, with 13 bases between. This CDR3 spans 15 amino acids. Looked up from germline, CDR1 is SGHVS and CDR2 is FNYEAQ. CDR3 bases: TGTGCCAGCAGCTTAGGGGTAGCAGGGGTCTACGAGCAGTACTTC. This encodes CASSLGVAGVYEQYF.

The J gene is TRBJ2-2, the V gene TRBV12-2; the D segment call TRBD2 is taken from the table without a DNA check. TRBV12-2 is tagged as a pseudogene. The length of the CDR3 is 20 residues. The CDR3 loop is CASRREGASGRRSNTGELFF. As DNA, the CDR3 is TGTGCAAGTCGCCGGGAGGGTGCTAGCGGGAGGAGGTCGAACACCGGGGAGCTGTTTTTT.

This chain connects TRBV29-1 to TRBJ2-5; 7 positions match TRBD2. The germline gives CDR1 SQVTM, CDR2 ANQGSEA. V gave up 1 base and J gave up 3 bases; unmatched junction bases: 8. The CDR3 extends over 15 amino acids. The CDR3 DNA sequence: TGCAGCGTTGAAGGCTTTAGAGGACTAGAAGAGACCCAGTACTTC. Amino acids: CSVEGFRGLEETQYF.

The chain combines TRBV28 with TRBJ2-7, with TRBD1 matching 7 bases. The ends lost 7 bases at V and 3 bases at J; junction bases unmatched: 6. Germline assignment: CDR1 MDHEN and CDR2 SYDVKM. The CDR3 extends over 13 amino acids. The CDR3 reads CASTPGQSYEQYF. The CDR3, as DNA: TGTGCCAGCACCCCGGGACAGAGCTACGAGCAGTACTTC.

About this clone itself: One end of the junction is discordant with germline, which a read error may explain. The chain is built from TRBV7-9 and TRBJ1-1; D is unresolved. The CDR3 contains 14 residues. The germline gives CDR1 SEHNR, CDR2 FQNEAQ (reference sequence). CDR3 in DNA: TGTTCCAGCAGCTTGGTGAATGCGGACACTGAAGCTTTCTTT. Translated, it gives CSSSLVNADTEAFF.

The chain joins TRBV23-1 to TRBJ2-7, with D perhaps matching TRBD1 (5 bases). TRBV23-1 qualifies as an ORF whose function is uncertain. The CDR3 runs 15 residues. V lost 6 bases and J 2 bases, leaving 17 bases between the germline ends. The CDR3 here is CASSLWGLRTYEQYF. CDR3 coding DNA: TGCGCCAGCAGCCTTTGGGGCTTAAGGACCTACGAGCAGTACTTC.

This sequence joins TRBV7-9 and TRBJ1-5, with unresolved D. The CDR3 consists of 15 residues. Per the germline V gene, CDR1 is SEHNR and CDR2 is FQNEAQ (reference sequence). Deletions cut 1 base from V and 0 bases from J, with 7 bases between. CDR3 residues: CASSLGRNSNQPQHF. CDR3 sequence (DNA): TGTGCCAGCAGCTTAGGCAGGAATAGCAATCAGCCCCAGCATTTT. Full variable domain (remainder filled in from reference TRBV7-9 and TRBJ1-5): DTGVSQNPRHKITKRGQNVTFRCDPISEHNRLYWYRQTLGQGPEFLTYFQNEAQLEKSRLLSDRFSAERPKGSFSTLEIQRTEQGDSAMYLCASSLGRNSNQPQHFGDGTRLSIL.

The chain carries TRBV7-2 and TRBJ2-5; 8 bases align to TRBD1. V was clipped by 3 bases and J by 10 bases; unmatched bases: 7. Germline loops: CDR1 SGHTA, CDR2 FQGNSA. The CDR3 runs 13 residues. For the CDR3, the DNA is TGTGCCAGCAGCTTTGGACAGGACAGGGACCAGTACTTC. It codes for CASSFGQDRDQYF.

Here the CDR3 reads CASSLAGIAGVYEQYF. The CDR3 bases are TGCGCCAGCAGCTTGGCGGGGATAGCGGGAGTGTACGAGCAGTACTTC. This chain links TRBV5-1 with TRBJ2-7; TRBD2 agrees at 9 bases. There are 16 residues in the CDR3. V lost 0 bases to trimming and J lost 4 bases; unmatched junction nucleotides: 8. Germline values: CDR1 SGHRS, CDR2 YFSETQ.

This sequence joins TRBV19 and TRBJ1-2, with no clear D. This CDR3 comprises 12 residues. Germline loops: CDR1 LNHDA, CDR2 SQIVND (reference sequence). The V and J ends lost 3 bases and 8 bases respectively, with 10 bases between them. CDR3 coding DNA: TGTGCCAGTAGTATGGAGCTTAGGGGCTACACCTTC. Amino acid sequence: CASSMELRGYTF.

CDR3 amino acids: CASSPRDRGNYGYTF. The CDR3 DNA follows: TGTGCCAGCAGTCCTCGTGACAGGGGCAACTATGGCTACACCTTC. V gene TRBV6-1 combines with J gene TRBJ1-2; 8 positions agree with TRBD1. The CDR3 covers 15 residues. V was pared by 5 bases and J by 2 bases, with 7 bases of the junction left unmatched. Germline V CDR1 and CDR2: MNHNS, SASEGT.

This sequence joins TRBV7-6 and TRBJ2-3; 9 bases are a match to TRBD1. CDR3 size: 16 residues. The V segment lost 5 bases and the J segment 6 bases; nucleotides outside the gene matches: 12. Germline V gene lookup returns CDR1 SGHVS and CDR2 FNYEAQ. CDR3 sequence (DNA): TGTGCCAGCAGCCCGATAACAGGGGGCGCGGTCGATACGCAGTATTTT. Translation gives CASSPITGGAVDTQYF. Supplemented by reference TRBV7-6 and TRBJ2-3, the full variable domain reads GAGVSQSPRYKVTKRGQDVALRCDPISGHVSLYWYRQALGQGPEFLTYFNYEAQQDKSGLPNDRFSAERPEGSISTLTIQRTEQRDSAMYRCASSPITGGAVDTQYFGPGTRLTVL.

This sequence joins TRBV14 and TRBJ2-7, with D maybe TRBD2 (7 bases). The germline gives CDR1 SGHDN, CDR2 FVKESK. CDR3 length: 12 residues. Trimming pared 10 bases from V and 7 bases from J, leaving 17 bases between. The CDR3 DNA is TGTGCCATCTATGGGGGGGGCCGGGAGCAGTACTTC. It translates to CAIYGGGREQYF.

V is TRBV18 and J is TRBJ2-5, with 13 nucleotides matching TRBD2. Germline V gene sequence: CDR1 KGHSH, CDR2 LQKENI. There are 16 residues in the CDR3. The J segment lost 5 bases and the V segment lost 3 bases, leaving 6 bases of the junction unmatched. For the CDR3, the DNA is TGTGCCAGCTCACCCTCAACTAGCGGGAGGGCGGAGACCCAGTACTTC. Translated: CASSPSTSGRAETQYF.

This clone was observed a single time. This chain joins TRBV9 and TRBJ2-5; TRBD1 aligns across 7 bases. V trimming: 0 bases; J trimming: 1 base; junction bases outside the gene matches: 3. Germline loops: CDR1 SGDLS, CDR2 YYNGEE. CDR3 size: 15 residues. CDR3 DNA sequence: TGTGCCAGCAGCGTAGAGGGGGCTATCCAAGAGACCCAGTACTTC. Encoded protein: CASSVEGAIQETQYF.

This clone was seen a few times. The DNA of the CDR3 is TGCGCCAGCAGCTTGGCTGGGGGACAGATTTTAACAGATACGCAGTATTTT. It yields the protein CASSLAGGQILTDTQYF. The chain has TRBV5-1 and TRBJ2-3; TRBD1 agrees at 7 bases. Germline CDR1 and CDR2: SGHRS and YFSETQ. The CDR3 runs to 17 residues. After removal of 0 bases from V and 3 bases from J, the junction contained 10 bases not matched to a gene.

This clone was detected only a few times. This rearrangement joins TRBV7-8 to TRBJ1-5, with D maybe TRBD1 (5 bases). CDR3 length equals 14 residues. Trimming left V 3 bases short and J 6 bases short, with 12 bases between. CDR1 SGHVS and CDR2 FQNEAQ come from the germline V gene. In DNA, the CDR3 is TGTGCCAGCAGCTTTGGGGGGAGGGGTCAGCCCCAGCATTTT. Protein product: CASSFGGRGQPQHF.

The chain has TRBV10-3 and TRBJ2-3; tentative D call: TRBD1 (5 bases). Trimming removed 7 bases from V and 2 bases from J, with 13 bases in between. Per germline, CDR1 ENHRY and CDR2 SYGVKD. The CDR3 length is 14 residues. CDR3 loop: CAIKELGDTDTQYF. DNA of the CDR3: TGTGCCATCAAGGAGTTAGGGGACACAGATACGCAGTATTTT.

V and J are TRBV11-2 and TRBJ2-7, with 8 bases that match TRBD2. This CDR3 has 15 amino acids. V shed 3 bases and J 2 bases; nucleotides not matched to a gene: 6. Germline CDR1 is SGHAT and CDR2 is FQNNGV. CDR3 in DNA: TGTGCCAGCAGCTTTACTAGCGGCAATGCCTACGAGCAGTACTTC. Protein product: CASSFTSGNAYEQYF. Full variable domain (outside the CDR3, taken from reference TRBV11-2 and TRBJ2-7): EAGVAQSPRYKIIEKRQSVAFWCNPISGHATLYWYQQILGQGPKLLIQFQNNGVVDDSQLPKDRFSAERLKGVDSTLKIQPAKLEDSAVYLCASSFTSGNAYEQYFGPGTRLTVT.

V and J are TRBV5-8 and TRBJ2-5; 12 nucleotides line up with TRBD2. Trimming removed 6 bases from V and 4 bases from J; junction bases left unmatched: 4. The CDR3 is made up of 14 amino acids. Germline assignment: CDR1 SGHTS and CDR2 YDEGEE. The CDR3 coding sequence is TGTGCCAGCACCCTGGGACTAGCGGGAGAGACCCAGTACTTC. Amino acids: CASTLGLAGETQYF.